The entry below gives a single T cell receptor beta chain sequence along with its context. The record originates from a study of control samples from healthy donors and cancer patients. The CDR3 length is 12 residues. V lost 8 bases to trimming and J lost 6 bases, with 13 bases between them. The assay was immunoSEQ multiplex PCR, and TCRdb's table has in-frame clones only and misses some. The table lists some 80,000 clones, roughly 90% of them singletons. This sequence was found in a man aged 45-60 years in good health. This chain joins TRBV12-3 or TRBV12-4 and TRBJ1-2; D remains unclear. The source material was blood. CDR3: CASGLYQDGYTF. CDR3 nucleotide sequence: TGTGCCAGCGGGCTCTATCAAGATGGCTACACCTTC.